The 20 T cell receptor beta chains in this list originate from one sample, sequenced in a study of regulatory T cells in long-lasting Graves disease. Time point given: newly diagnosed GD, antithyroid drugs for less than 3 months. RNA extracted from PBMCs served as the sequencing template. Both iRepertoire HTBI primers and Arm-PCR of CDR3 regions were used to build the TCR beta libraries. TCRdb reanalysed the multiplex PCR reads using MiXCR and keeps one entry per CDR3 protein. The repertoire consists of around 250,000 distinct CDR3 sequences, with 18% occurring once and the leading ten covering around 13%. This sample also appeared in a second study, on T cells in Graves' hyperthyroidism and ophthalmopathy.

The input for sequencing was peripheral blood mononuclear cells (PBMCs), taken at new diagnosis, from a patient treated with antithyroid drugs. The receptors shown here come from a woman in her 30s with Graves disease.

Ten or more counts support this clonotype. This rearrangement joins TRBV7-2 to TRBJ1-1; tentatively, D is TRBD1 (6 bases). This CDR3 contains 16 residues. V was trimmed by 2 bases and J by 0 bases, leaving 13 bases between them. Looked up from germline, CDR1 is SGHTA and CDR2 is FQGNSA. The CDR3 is CASSLRGGVLNTEAFF. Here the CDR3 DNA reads TGTGCCAGCAGCTTAAGGGGGGGGGTGTTGAACACTGAAGCTTTCTTT.

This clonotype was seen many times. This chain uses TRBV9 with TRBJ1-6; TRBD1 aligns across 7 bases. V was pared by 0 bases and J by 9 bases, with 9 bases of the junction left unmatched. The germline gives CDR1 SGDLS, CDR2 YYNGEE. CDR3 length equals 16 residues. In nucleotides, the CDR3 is TGTGCCAGCAGCGTAGCTGAGGGGGCGCAAGGTTCACCCCTCCACTTT. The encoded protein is CASSVAEGAQGSPLHF.

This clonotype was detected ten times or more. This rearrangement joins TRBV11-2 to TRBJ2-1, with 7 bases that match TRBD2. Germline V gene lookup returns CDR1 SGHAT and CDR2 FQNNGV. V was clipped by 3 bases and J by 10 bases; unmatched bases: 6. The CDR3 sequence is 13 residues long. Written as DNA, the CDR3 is TGTGCCAGCAGCTTGGAGGCGGGGGTGGAGCAGTTCTTC. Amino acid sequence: CASSLEAGVEQFF.

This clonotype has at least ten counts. CDR3 nucleotide sequence: TGTGCCATCAGGACAGAGGGTACAGATACGCAGTATTTT. Translating it yields CAIRTEGTDTQYF. The V call is TRBV10-3, the J call TRBJ2-3; D might be TRBD1 or TRBD2, each matching 5 bases. V lost 6 bases, J lost 3 bases, and 10 bases lay in between. CDR1 and CDR2 (germline): ENHRY, SYGVKD. The CDR3 loop spans 13 amino acids.

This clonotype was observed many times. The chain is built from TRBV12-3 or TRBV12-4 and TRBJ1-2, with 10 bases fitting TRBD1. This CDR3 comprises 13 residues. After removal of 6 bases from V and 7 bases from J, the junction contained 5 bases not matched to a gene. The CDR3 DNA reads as TGTGCCAGCAGAGCCGGGACAGGGGTTGGCTACACCTTC. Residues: CASRAGTGVGYTF.

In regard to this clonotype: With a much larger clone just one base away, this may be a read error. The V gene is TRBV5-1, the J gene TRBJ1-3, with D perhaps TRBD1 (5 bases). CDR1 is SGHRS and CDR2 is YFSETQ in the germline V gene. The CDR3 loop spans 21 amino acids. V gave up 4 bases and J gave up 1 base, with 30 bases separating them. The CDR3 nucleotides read TGCGCCAGCAGCCCTACGGCCCAGACAGTTTTCTCGTCTTTTTCTGGAAACACCATATATTTT. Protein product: CASSPTAQTVFSSFSGNTIYF. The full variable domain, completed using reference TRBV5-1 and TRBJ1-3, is KAGVTQTPRYLIKTRGQQVTLSCSPISGHRSVSWYQQTPGQGLQFLFEYFSETQRNKGNFPGRFSGRQFSNSRSEMNVSTLELGDSALYLCASSPTAQTVFSSFSGNTIYFGEGSWLTVV.

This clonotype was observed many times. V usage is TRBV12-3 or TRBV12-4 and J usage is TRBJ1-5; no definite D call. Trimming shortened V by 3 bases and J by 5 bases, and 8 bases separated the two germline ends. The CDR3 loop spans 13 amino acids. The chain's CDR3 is CASSFQTHQPQHF. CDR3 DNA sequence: TGTGCCAGCAGTTTCCAGACCCATCAGCCCCAGCATTTT.

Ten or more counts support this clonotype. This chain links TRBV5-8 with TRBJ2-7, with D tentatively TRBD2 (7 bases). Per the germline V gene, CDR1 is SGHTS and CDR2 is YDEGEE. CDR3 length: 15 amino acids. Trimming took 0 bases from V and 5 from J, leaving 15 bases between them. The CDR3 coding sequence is TGTGCCAGCAGCTTGGGTAGGGGGGGCCTCGACGAGCAGTACTTC. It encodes CASSLGRGGLDEQYF.

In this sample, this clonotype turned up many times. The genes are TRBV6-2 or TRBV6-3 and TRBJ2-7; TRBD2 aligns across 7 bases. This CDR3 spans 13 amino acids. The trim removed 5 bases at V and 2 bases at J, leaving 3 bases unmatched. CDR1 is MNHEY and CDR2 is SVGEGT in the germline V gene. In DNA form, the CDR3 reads TGTGCCAGCAGTGTGGGACTAACCTACGAGCAGTACTTC. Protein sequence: CASSVGLTYEQYF.

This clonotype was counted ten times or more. The CDR3 region is CSATNLLRGEQYF. CDR3 DNA sequence: TGCAGTGCTACCAACCTACTGCGAGGCGAGCAGTACTTC. The rearrangement joins TRBV20-1 to TRBJ2-7; D is unresolved. The CDR3 contains 13 residues. Trimming pared 4 bases from V and 6 bases from J, leaving 16 bases between. Germline CDR1 is DFQATT and CDR2 is SNEGSKA (reference sequence).

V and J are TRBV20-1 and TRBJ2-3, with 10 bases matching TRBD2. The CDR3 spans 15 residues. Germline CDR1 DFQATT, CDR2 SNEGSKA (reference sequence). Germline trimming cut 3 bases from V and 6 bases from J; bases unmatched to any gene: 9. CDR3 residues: CSARAASGGGDTQYF. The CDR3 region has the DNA TGCAGTGCTAGGGCGGCTAGCGGGGGAGGGGATACGCAGTATTTT.

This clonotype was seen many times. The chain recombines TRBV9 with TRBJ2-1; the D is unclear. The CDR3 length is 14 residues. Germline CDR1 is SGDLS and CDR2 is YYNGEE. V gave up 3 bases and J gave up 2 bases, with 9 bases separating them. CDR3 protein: CASSGVPPYNEQFF. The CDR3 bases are TGTGCCAGCAGCGGAGTCCCTCCCTACAATGAGCAGTTCTTC.

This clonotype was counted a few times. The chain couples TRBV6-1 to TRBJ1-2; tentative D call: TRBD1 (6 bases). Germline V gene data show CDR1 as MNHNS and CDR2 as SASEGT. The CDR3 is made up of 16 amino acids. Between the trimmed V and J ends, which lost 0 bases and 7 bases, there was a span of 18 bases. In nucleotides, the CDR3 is TGTGCCAGCAGTGAAGCGATAGGACAGACCTCTCCTGGCTACACCTTC. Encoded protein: CASSEAIGQTSPGYTF.

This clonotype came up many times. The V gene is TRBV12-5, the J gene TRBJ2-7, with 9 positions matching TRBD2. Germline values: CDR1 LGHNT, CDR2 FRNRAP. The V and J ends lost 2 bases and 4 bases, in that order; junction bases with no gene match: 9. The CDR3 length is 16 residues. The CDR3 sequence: CASGLIVAGGRYEQYF. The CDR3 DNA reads TGTGCTAGTGGTTTGATCGTTGCGGGGGGGCGTTACGAGCAGTACTTC.

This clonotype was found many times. CDR3 sequence: CASRKQIGGELQETQYF. The CDR3 nucleotides are TGTGCCAGCAGGAAACAAATCGGAGGGGAACTCCAAGAGACCCAGTACTTC. The chain carries TRBV6-1 and TRBJ2-5; TRBD2 might be the D (6 bases). The length of the CDR3 is 17 residues. CDR1 is MNHNS and CDR2 is SASEGT in the germline V gene. V lost 6 bases and J 1 base, leaving 21 bases between the germline ends.

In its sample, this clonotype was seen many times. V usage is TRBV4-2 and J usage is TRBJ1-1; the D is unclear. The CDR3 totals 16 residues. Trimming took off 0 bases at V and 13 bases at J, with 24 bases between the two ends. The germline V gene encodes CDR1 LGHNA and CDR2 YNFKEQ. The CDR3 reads CASSQDKWQLPKAGFF. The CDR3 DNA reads TGTGCCAGCAGCCAAGATAAGTGGCAGCTCCCTAAGGCTGGTTTCTTT.

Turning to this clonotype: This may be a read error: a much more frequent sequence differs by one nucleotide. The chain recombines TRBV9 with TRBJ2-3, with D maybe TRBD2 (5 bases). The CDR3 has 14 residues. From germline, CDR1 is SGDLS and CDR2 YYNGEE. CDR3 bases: TGTGCCAGCAGCGGCTTGGGGAGCACAGTTACGCAGTATTTT. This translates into CASSGLGSTVTQYF. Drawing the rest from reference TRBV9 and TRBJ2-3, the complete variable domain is DSGVTQTPKHLITATGQRVTLRCSPRSGDLSVYWYQQSLDQGLQFLIQYYNGEERAKGNILERFSAQQFPDLHSELNLSSLELGDSALYFCASSGLGSTVTQYFGPGTRLTVL.

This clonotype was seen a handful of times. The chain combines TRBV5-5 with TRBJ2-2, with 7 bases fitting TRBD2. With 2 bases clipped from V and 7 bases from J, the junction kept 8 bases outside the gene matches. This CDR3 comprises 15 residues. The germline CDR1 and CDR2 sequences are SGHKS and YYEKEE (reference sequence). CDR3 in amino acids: CASSFGGGNGGELFF. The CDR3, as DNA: TGTGCCAGCAGCTTTGGGGGGGGGAATGGCGGGGAGCTGTTTTTT.

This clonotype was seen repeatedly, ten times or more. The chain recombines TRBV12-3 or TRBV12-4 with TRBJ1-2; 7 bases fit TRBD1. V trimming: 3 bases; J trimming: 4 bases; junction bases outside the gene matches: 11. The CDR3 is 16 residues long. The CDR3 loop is CASSLGHRGLLYGYTF. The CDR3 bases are TGTGCCAGCAGTTTGGGTCACAGGGGACTCCTCTATGGCTACACCTTC.

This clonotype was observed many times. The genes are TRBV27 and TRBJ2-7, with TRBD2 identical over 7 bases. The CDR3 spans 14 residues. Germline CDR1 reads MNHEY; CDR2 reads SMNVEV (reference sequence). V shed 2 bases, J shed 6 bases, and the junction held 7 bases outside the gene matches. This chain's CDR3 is CASSLGPSGGEQYF. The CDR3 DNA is TGTGCCAGCAGTTTAGGGCCTAGCGGCGGCGAGCAGTACTTC.